This TCR beta chain was obtained from a study of blood T cell repertoires in COVID-19. Profiled with immunoSEQ multiplex PCR; TCRdb holds only in-frame clones, not every one. The data contain approximately 200,000 clones, 84% of them seen just once; the ten biggest clones take up about 1.7%. There are 13 residues in the CDR3. V shed 8 bases, J shed 7 bases, and the junction held 5 bases outside the gene matches. Looked up from germline, CDR1 is ENHRY and CDR2 is SYGVKD. Residents of 24 US areas, aged roughly 18 to 90 years, made up the participants. Participants' own reports of clinical history determined their cohort assignment.

Sequencing was performed on PBMCs or T cells enriched from blood (not recorded which). The source is a man in his sixties who had recovered from COVID-19. The chain is built from TRBV10-3 and TRBJ1-6; 7 nucleotides match TRBD1. The CDR3 DNA is TGTGCCATCGGTTGGACAGGCAATTCACCCCTCCACTTT. Encoded protein: CAIGWTGNSPLHF.